These 8 T cell receptor beta chains were sequenced from one sample in a study of OX40 agonist ivuxolimab in advanced cancers. Sequencing was performed with immunoSEQ multiplex PCR; in TCRdb, only in-frame clones are kept and a portion is missing. The sample includes about 83,000 clones, 80% to 95% of them seen just once. The specimen was CD4+ or CD8+ T cells sorted from blood, collected in a trial of the OX40 agonist ivuxolimab. The receptors come from an adult with an advanced solid tumor such as melanoma, head and neck, liver or kidney cancer.

V is TRBV28 and J is TRBJ1-2; the D gene is possibly TRBD1 (6 bases). The V end lost 5 bases, the J end lost 4 bases, and 14 bases lay between the germline ends. CDR3 length: 14 residues. CDR1 is MDHEN, CDR2 SYDVKM, per germline. CDR3 in amino acids: CASSNSGGPYGYTF. As DNA, the CDR3 is TGTGCCAGCAGTAACTCGGGGGGGCCCTATGGCTACACCTTC.

The gene calls are TRBV2 and TRBJ2-2; D is possibly TRBD2 (6 bases). From germline, CDR1 is SNHLY and CDR2 FYNNEI. The CDR3 loop spans 14 amino acids. V gave up 4 bases and J gave up 3 bases, with 9 bases separating them. CDR3 in DNA: TGTGCCAGCAGTGGGGACTCCTACACCGGGGAGCTGTTTTTT. This encodes CASSGDSYTGELFF.

This sequence joins TRBV7-9 and TRBJ1-1; D may be TRBD1 (6 bases). Trimming stripped 7 bases from V and 11 bases from J, with 20 bases between. This CDR3 has 13 residues. Germline V gives CDR1 SEHNR, CDR2 FQNEAQ (reference sequence). CDR3 nucleotide sequence: TGTGCCAGCACCAACCTGAGGGGGGTGAACGCTTTCTTT. As protein: CASTNLRGVNAFF.

The rearrangement uses TRBV19 and TRBJ1-2, with D unresolved. Germline CDR1 and CDR2: LNHDA and SQIVND (reference sequence). CDR3 length: 16 residues. Trimming removed 0 bases from V and 8 bases from J, with 19 bases in between. For the CDR3, the DNA is TGTGCCAGTAGTATAGATGGGCCGGCCGGCCCGGGCGGCTACACCTTC. Its translation is CASSIDGPAGPGGYTF.

This clone has a single count. The chain has TRBV10-3 and TRBJ2-3; TRBD2 aligns across 7 bases. This CDR3 comprises 17 residues. J lost 4 bases, V lost 8 bases, and 18 bases had no gene match. From germline, CDR1 is ENHRY and CDR2 SYGVKD. Here the CDR3 DNA reads TGTGCCATCGGGTTAGAACGACTAGCCTATGGAGCAGATACGCAGTATTTT. This gives the protein CAIGLERLAYGADTQYF.

This clone was recorded once. This rearrangement joins TRBV19 to TRBJ2-1; 9 nucleotides line up with TRBD2. The germline V gene has CDR1 LNHDA and CDR2 SQIVND (reference sequence). CDR3 length equals 17 residues. V shed 1 base and J 8 bases; nucleotides not matched to a gene: 12. CDR3 region: CASSIVRRRGGRHEQFF. The CDR3 region has the DNA TGTGCCAGTAGTATAGTGCGTAGGCGGGGGGGCCGCCATGAGCAGTTCTTC.

The chain links TRBV6-1 to TRBJ2-1; possibly TRBD2 for D (6 bases). Germline lookup yields CDR1 MNHNS and CDR2 SASEGT. V gave up 4 bases and J gave up 6 bases, with 19 bases separating them. This CDR3 has 16 amino acids. Written as DNA, the CDR3 is TGTGCCAGCAGTGCGATACTAGCTAATGTACCCAATGAGCAGTTCTTC. Amino acids: CASSAILANVPNEQFF.

The chain uses TRBV28 and TRBJ1-5; D remains ambiguous. V was clipped by 2 bases and J by 7 bases, with 6 bases between them. Germline CDR1 is MDHEN and CDR2 is SYDVKM. The CDR3 length is 12 residues. CDR3 coding DNA: TGTGCCAGCAGTTTAGGTGCCCAGCCCCAGCATTTT. This gives the protein CASSLGAQPQHF.